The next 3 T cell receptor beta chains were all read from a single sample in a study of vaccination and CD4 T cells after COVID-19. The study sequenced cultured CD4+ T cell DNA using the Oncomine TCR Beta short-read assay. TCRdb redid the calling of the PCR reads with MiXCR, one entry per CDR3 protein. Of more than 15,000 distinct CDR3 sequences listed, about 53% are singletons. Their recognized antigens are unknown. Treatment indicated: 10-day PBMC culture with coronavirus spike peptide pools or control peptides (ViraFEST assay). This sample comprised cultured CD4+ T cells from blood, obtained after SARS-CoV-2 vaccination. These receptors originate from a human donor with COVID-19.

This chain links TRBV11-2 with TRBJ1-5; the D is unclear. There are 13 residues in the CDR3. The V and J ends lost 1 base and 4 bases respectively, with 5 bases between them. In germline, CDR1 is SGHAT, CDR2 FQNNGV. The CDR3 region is CASSLGLNQPQHF. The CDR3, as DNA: TGTGCCAGCAGCTTAGGATTGAATCAGCCCCAGCATTTT.

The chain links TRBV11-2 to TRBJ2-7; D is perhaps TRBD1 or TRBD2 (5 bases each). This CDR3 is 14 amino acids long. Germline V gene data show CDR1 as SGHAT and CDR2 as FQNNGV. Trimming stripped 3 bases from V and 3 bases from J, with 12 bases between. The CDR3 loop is CASSLAREYYEQYF. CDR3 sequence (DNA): TGTGCCAGCAGCTTGGCCAGGGAGTACTACGAGCAGTACTTC.

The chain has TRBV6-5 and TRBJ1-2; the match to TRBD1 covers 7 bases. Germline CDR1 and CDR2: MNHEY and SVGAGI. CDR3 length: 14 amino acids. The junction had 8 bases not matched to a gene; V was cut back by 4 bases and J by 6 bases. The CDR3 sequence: CASSSHDRVHGYTF. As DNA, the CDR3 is TGTGCCAGCAGTTCCCACGACAGGGTCCATGGCTACACCTTC.